This TCR beta chain was captured in a study of identifying expanded T cells in peripheral blood. Study findings and constraints: Across healthy donors, higher total template counts meant significantly greater approximately 2-week count variance. Approximately 1.1 clones differed between technical replicates, versus approximately 17 and 20 over time.

Some clones are missing from TCRdb's copy, which holds only in-frame ones; the method was immunoSEQ multiplex PCR. The repertoire has about 120,000 clones, about four fifths of them found once; the top ten carry 3% to 3.5%. This clone appeared a few times. Its cognate antigen is unknown. The sequencing input was blood. The clonotype was recovered from a person aged 18 to 75 in good health.

Here the CDR3 reads CAWRTDVRYGYTF. As DNA, the CDR3 is TGTGCCTGGAGGACGGACGTTCGCTATGGCTACACCTTC. The chain combines TRBV30 with TRBJ1-2; no firm D call. Germline V CDR1 and CDR2: GTSNPN, SVGIG (reference sequence). CDR3 length equals 13 residues. V was pared by 3 bases and J by 4 bases, with 12 bases between.